This TCR beta chain was retrieved from a study of metastatic and nonmetastatic thyroid tumors. All patients were treatment-naive before thyroid surgery. This clone was detected ten times or more. The sample holds other DNA sequences that translate to the same CDR3. Deletions cut 3 bases from V and 1 base from J, with 9 bases between. Germline lookup yields CDR1 KGHDR and CDR2 SFDVKD. The CDR3 has 15 residues. With MiXCR, TCRdb called clones anew from the PCR reads. Of some 15,000 clones listed, about an eighth are singletons. The sample comprised tumor tissue. The sequence was obtained from a female donor with papillary thyroid cancer or a benign thyroid nodule (not recorded which). Some clones in this sample may be carry-over from other donors' samples. The J gene is TRBJ2-1, the V gene TRBV24-1, with D perhaps TRBD1 or TRBD2 (5 bases each). Here the CDR3 reads CATSDGGPSYNEQFF. The CDR3 bases are TGTGCCACCAGTGATGGGGGACCGTCCTACAATGAGCAGTTCTTC.